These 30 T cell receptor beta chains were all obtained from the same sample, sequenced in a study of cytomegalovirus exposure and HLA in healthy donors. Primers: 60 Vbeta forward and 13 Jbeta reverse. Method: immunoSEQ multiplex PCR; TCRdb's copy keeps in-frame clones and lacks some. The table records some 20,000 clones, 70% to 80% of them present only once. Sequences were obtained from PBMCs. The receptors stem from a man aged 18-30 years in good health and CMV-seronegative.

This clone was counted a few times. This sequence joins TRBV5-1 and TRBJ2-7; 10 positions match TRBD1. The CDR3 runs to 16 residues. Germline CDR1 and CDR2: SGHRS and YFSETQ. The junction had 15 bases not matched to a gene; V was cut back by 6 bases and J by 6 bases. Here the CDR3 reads CASTPRSGTGVSEQYF. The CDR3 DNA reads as TGCGCCAGCACACCGAGATCCGGGACAGGGGTTTCCGAGCAGTACTTC.

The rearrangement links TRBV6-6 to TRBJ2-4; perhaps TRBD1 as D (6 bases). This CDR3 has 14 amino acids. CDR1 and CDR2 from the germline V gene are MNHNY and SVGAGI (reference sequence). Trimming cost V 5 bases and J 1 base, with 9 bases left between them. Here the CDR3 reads CASSGDRAKNIQYF. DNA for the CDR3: TGTGCCAGCAGTGGAGACAGGGCCAAAAACATTCAGTACTTC.

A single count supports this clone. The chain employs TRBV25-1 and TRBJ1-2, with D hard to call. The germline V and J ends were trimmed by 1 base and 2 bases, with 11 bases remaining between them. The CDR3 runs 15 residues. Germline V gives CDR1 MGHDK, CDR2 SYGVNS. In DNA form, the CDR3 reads TGTGCCAGCAGTGAATTGTCGGCAGCGAACTATGGCTACACCTTC. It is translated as CASSELSAANYGYTF.

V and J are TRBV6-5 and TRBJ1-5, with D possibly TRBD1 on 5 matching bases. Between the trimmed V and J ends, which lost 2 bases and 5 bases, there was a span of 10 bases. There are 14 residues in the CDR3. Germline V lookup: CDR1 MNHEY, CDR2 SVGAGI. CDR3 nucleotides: TGTGCCAGCAGTTACCTTCCGGGGGATCAGCCCCAGCATTTT. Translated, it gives CASSYLPGDQPQHF.

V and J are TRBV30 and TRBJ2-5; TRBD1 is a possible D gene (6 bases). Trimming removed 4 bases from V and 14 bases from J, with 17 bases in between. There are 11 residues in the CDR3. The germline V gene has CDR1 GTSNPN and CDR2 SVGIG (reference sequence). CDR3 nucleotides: TGTGCCTGGATTAGTACTGCGACAGGTTACTTC. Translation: CAWISTATGYF.

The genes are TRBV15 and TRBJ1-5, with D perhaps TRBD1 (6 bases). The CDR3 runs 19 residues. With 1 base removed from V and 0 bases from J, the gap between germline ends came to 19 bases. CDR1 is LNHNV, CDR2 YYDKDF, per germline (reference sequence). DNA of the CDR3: TGTGCCACCAGCAGAGCCCCAGGGGCGGCCGGGTATAGCAATCAGCCCCAGCATTTT. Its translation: CATSRAPGAAGYSNQPQHF.

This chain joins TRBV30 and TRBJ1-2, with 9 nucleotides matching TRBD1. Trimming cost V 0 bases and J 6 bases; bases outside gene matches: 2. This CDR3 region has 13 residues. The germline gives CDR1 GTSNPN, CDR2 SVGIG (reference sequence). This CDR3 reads CAWSVRDRDGYTF. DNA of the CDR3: TGTGCCTGGAGTGTACGGGACAGGGATGGCTACACCTTC.

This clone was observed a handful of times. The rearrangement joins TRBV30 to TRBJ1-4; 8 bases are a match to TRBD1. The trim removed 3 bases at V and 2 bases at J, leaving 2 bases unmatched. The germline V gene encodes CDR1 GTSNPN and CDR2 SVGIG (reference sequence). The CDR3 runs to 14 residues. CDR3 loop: CAWRGQVTNEKLFF. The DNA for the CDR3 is TGTGCCTGGAGGGGACAGGTTACTAATGAAAAACTGTTTTTT.

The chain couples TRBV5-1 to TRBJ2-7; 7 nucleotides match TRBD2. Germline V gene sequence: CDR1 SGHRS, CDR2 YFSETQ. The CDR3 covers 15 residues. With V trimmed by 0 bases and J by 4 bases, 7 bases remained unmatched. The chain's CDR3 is CASSLAEAGIYEQYF. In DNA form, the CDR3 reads TGCGCCAGCAGCTTGGCCGAAGCGGGAATATACGAGCAGTACTTC.

CDR3: CASRWRDGRAFF. CDR3 bases: TGTGCCAGCCGGTGGAGGGATGGGAGAGCTTTCTTT. The chain is built from TRBV6-5 and TRBJ1-1; D is unresolved. Trimming took 8 bases from V and 10 from J, leaving 17 bases between them. The CDR3 loop spans 12 amino acids. From germline, CDR1 is MNHEY and CDR2 SVGAGI.

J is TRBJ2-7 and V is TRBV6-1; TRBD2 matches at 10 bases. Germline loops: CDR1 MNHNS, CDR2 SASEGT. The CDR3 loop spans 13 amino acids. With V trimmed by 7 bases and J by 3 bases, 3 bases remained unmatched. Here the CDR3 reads CASNPSGSYEQYF. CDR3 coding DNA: TGTGCCAGCAACCCTAGCGGGAGCTACGAGCAGTACTTC.

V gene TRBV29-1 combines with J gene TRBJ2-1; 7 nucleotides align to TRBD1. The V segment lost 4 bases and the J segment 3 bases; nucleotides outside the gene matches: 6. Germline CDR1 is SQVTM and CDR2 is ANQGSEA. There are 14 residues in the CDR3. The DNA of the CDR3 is TGCAGCGTTGCGTGGGCAGGGGGCTACAATGAGCAGTTCTTC. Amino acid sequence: CSVAWAGGYNEQFF.

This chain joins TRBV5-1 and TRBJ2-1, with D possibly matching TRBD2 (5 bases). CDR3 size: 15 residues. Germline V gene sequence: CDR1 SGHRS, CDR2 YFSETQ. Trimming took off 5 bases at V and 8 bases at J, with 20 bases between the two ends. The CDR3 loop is CASRGSGGSRYEQFF. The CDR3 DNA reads TGCGCCAGCAGGGGCAGTGGTGGGAGTCGGTATGAGCAGTTCTTC. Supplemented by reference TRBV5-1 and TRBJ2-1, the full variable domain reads KAGVTQTPRYLIKTRGQQVTLSCSPISGHRSVSWYQQTPGQGLQFLFEYFSETQRNKGNFPGRFSGRQFSNSRSEMNVSTLELGDSALYLCASRGSGGSRYEQFFGPGTRLTVL.

The DNA for the CDR3 is TGTGCCAGCAGCGCAGACAGTTCCTACGAGCAGTACTTC. This sequence encodes CASSADSSYEQYF. The chain recombines TRBV7-9 with TRBJ2-7; D is perhaps TRBD1 (5 bases). The CDR3 is 13 residues long. Germline V gene lookup returns CDR1 SEHNR and CDR2 FQNEAQ (reference sequence). V was clipped by 5 bases and J by 1 base, with 9 bases between them. The full variable domain, rest sourced from reference TRBV7-9 and TRBJ2-7, is DTGVSQNPRHKITKRGQNVTFRCDPISEHNRLYWYRQTLGQGPEFLTYFQNEAQLEKSRLLSDRFSAERPKGSFSTLEIQRTEQGDSAMYLCASSADSSYEQYFGPGTRLTVT.

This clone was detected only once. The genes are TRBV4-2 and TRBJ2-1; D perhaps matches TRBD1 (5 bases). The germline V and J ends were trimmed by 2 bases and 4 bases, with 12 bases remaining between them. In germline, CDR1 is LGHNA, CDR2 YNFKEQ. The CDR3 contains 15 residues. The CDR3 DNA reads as TGTGCCAGCAGCCAATTGCAGGGCTCGTACAATGAGCAGTTCTTC. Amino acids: CASSQLQGSYNEQFF.

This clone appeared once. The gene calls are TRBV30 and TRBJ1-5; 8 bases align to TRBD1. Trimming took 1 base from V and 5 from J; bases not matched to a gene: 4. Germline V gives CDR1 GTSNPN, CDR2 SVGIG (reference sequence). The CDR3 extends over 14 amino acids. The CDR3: CAWSADRGDQPQHF. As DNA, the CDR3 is TGTGCCTGGAGTGCAGACAGGGGCGATCAGCCCCAGCATTTT.

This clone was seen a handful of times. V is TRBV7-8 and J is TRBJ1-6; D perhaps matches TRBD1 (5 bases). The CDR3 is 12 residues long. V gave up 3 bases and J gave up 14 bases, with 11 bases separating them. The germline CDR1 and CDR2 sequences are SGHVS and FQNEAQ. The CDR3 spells CASSFRGGALHF. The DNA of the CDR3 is TGTGCCAGCAGCTTTCGCGGGGGGGCCCTCCACTTT.

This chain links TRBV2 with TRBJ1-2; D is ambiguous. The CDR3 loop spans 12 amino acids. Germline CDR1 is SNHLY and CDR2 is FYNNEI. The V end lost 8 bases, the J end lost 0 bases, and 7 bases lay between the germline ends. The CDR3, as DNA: TGTGCCAGCCGTGGTACTAACTATGGCTACACCTTC. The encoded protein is CASRGTNYGYTF.

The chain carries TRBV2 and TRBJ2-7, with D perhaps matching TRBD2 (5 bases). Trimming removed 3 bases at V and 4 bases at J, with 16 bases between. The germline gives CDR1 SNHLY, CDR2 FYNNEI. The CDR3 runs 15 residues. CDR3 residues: CASSERTGLGYEQYF. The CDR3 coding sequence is TGTGCCAGCAGTGAGAGGACGGGATTGGGTTACGAGCAGTACTTC.

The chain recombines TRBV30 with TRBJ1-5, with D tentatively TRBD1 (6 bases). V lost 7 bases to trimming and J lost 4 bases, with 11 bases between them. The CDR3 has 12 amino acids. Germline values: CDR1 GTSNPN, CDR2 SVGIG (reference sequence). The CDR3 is CAYGTPNQPQHF. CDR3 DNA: TGTGCCTACGGGACACCAAATCAGCCCCAGCATTTT. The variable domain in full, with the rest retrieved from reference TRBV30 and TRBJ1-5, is SQTIHQWPATLVQPVGSPLSLECTVEGTSNPNLYWYRQAAGRGLQLLFYSVGIGQISSEVPQNLSASRPQDRQFILSSKKLLLSDSGFYLCAYGTPNQPQHFGDGTRLSIL.

The DNA of the CDR3 is TGTGCCAGCAGTGAATACCTTAGCAATCAGCCCCAGCATTTT. This codes for CASSEYLSNQPQHF. The gene calls are TRBV25-1 and TRBJ1-5; D gene unclear. The CDR3 length is 14 residues. Trimming removed 0 bases at V and 0 bases at J, with 3 bases between. Germline CDR1 and CDR2: MGHDK and SYGVNS.

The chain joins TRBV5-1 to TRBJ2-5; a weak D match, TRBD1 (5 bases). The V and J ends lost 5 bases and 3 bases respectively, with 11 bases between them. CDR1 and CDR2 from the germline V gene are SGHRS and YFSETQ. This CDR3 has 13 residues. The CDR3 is CASRGGREETQYF. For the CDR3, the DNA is TGCGCCAGCAGGGGCGGCAGGGAAGAGACCCAGTACTTC.

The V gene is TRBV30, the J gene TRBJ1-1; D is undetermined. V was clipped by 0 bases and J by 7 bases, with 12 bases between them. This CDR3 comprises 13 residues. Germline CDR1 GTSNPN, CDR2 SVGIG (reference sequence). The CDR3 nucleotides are TGTGCCTGGAGTGTACTAAGGTTTAATGAAGCTTTCTTT. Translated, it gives CAWSVLRFNEAFF.

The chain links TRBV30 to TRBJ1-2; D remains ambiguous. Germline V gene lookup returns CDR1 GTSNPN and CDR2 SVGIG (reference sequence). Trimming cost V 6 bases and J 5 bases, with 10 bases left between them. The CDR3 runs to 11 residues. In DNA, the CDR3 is TGTGCCTGCGACAATTCATATGGCTACACCTTC. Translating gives CACDNSYGYTF.

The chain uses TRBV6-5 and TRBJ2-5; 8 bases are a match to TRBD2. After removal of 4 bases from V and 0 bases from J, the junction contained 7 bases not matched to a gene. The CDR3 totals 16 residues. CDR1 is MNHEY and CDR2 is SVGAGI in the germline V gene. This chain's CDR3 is CASSSRLARYQETQYF. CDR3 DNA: TGTGCCAGCAGTTCCCGACTAGCGAGGTACCAAGAGACCCAGTACTTC.

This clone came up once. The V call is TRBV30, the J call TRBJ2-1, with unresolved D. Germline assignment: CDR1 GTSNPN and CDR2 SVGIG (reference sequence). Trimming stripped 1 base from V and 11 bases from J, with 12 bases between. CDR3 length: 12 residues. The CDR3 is CAWSASSRKQFF. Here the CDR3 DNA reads TGTGCCTGGAGTGCAAGTAGTAGAAAGCAGTTCTTC.

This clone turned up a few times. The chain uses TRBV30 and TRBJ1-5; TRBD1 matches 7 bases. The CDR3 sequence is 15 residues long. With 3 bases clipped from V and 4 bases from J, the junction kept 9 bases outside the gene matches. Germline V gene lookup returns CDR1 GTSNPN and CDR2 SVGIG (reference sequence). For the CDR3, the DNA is TGTGCCTGGAGCTGGACCGGGACAGCTAATCAGCCCCAGCATTTT. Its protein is CAWSWTGTANQPQHF.

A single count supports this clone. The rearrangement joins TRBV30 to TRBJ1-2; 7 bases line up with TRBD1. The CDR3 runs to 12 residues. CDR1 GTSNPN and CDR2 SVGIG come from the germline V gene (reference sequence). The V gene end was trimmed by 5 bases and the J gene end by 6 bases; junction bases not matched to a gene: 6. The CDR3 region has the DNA TGTGCCTGGGGACCTGGGACAGATGGCTACACCTTC. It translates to CAWGPGTDGYTF.

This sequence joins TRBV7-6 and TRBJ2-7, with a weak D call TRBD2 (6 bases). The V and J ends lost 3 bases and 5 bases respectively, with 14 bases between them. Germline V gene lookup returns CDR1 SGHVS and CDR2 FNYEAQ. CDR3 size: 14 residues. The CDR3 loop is CASSLTSNQDEQYF. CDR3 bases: TGTGCCAGCAGCTTGACTAGTAACCAGGACGAGCAGTACTTC.

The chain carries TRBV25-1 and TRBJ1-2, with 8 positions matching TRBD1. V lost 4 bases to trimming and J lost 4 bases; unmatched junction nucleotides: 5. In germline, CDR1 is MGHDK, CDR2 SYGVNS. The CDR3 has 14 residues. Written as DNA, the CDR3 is TGTGCCAGCAGTGCCGGACAGGGACTCTATGGCTACACCTTC. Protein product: CASSAGQGLYGYTF.